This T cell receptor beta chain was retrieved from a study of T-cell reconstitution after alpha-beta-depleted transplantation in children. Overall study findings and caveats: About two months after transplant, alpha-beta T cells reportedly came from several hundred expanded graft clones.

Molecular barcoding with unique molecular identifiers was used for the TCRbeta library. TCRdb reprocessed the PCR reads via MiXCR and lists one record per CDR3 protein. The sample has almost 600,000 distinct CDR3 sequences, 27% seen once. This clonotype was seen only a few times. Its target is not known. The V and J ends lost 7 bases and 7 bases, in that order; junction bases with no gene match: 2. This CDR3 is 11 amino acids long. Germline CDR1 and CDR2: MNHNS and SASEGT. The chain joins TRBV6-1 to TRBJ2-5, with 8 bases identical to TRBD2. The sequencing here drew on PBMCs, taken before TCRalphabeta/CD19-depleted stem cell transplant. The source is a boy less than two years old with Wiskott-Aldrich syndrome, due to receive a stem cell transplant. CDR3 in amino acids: CASTGGLTQYF. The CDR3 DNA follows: TGTGCCAGCACGGGGGGGCTGACCCAGTACTTC.